Sequencing of this TCR beta chain was carried out in a study of PD-L1 blockade in urothelial cancer. Study as a whole: Every 3 weeks, patients received intravenous atezolizumab 1,200 mg, beginning 2014. Chemotherapy regimens numbering 0 to 3 had been given to patients. Once treatment had started, blood was analyzed at 3 weeks (second dose) and again at 6 weeks.

This table comes from immunoSEQ multiplex PCR, and its TCRdb copy is limited to in-frame clones, with some not included. The sample shows under 55,000 clones, about 87% of them seen only once. A total of 1 to 8 samples per patient were collected pretreatment and on-treatment. Trimming took 3 bases from V and 4 from J; bases not matched to a gene: 8. This CDR3 region has 15 residues. Germline CDR1 and CDR2: PRHDT and FYEKMQ (reference sequence). V usage is TRBV13 and J usage is TRBJ2-7, with TRBD2 identical over 8 bases. The material was PBMCs, obtained around atezolizumab (anti-PD-L1) treatment. The TCR was taken from a man aged 35 to 55 with urothelial cancer. The CDR3 DNA is TGTGCCAGCAGCTTGAGGGCTAGCGGGTCTTACGAGCAGTACTTC. Amino acid sequence: CASSLRASGSYEQYF.